A selection of T cell receptor beta chains follows, all from one sample in a study of blood T cell repertoires in COVID-19. Sequenced by immunoSEQ multiplex PCR; TCRdb stores in-frame clones only, minus some. The sample has some 160,000 clones; over 75% are singletons. What was sequenced was peripheral blood. The receptors here all came from a man between 65 and 80 years old with active or convalescent COVID-19. Both conserved end residues are part of each CDR3. D genes are given only for firm matches. A clone size is listed for some rows: how often the clone was seen (once, few, many), or a class if it is expanded.

abundance: once
j_gene: TRBJ1-6
d_gene: TRBD1
v_gene: TRBV6-5
CDR3nt: TGTGCCAGCAGCCGGGGACAGGGGGCTATGTCACCCCTCCACTTT
CDR3aa: CASSRGQGAMSPLHF

abundance: NA
j_gene: TRBJ2-1
d_gene: TRBD2
v_gene: TRBV4-3
CDR3nt: TGCGCCAGCAGCCAAGTAGGGACTAGCGTTGACAATGAGCAGTTCTTC
CDR3aa: CASSQVGTSVDNEQFF

abundance: NA
j_gene: TRBJ1-4
d_gene: NA
v_gene: TRBV7-2
CDR3nt: TGTGCCAGCACCTCCGGGATGACTAATGAAAAACTGTTTTTT
CDR3aa: CASTSGMTNEKLFF

abundance: NA
j_gene: TRBJ1-1
d_gene: NA
v_gene: TRBV30
CDR3nt: TGTGCCTTGAGGCAGTCGGGCACTGAAGCTTTCTTT
CDR3aa: CALRQSGTEAFF

abundance: NA
j_gene: TRBJ1-4
d_gene: TRBD1
v_gene: TRBV30
CDR3nt: TGTGCCTGGAGTGTAAAGAACAGGGGACCTCAGTTGGGGGAAAAACTGTTTTTT
CDR3aa: CAWSVKNRGPQLGEKLFF

abundance: NA
j_gene: TRBJ1-1
d_gene: TRBD1
v_gene: TRBV5-1
CDR3nt: TGCGCCAGCAGCTTGACGACAGGGGGGACTGAAGCTTTCTTT
CDR3aa: CASSLTTGGTEAFF

abundance: NA
j_gene: TRBJ2-7
d_gene: NA
v_gene: TRBV9
CDR3nt: TGTGCCAGCAGCGTAAATCCAGGCCCCTACGAGCAGTACTTC
CDR3aa: CASSVNPGPYEQYF

abundance: NA
j_gene: TRBJ1-3
d_gene: NA
v_gene: TRBV7-7
CDR3nt: TGTGCCAGCAGCCGAGGGACAAACTCTGGAAACACCATATATTTT
CDR3aa: CASSRGTNSGNTIYF

abundance: NA
j_gene: TRBJ2-5
d_gene: TRBD1
v_gene: TRBV5-1
CDR3nt: TGCGCCAGCAGCACAGGACAGGGCCAAGAGACCCAGTACTTC
CDR3aa: CASSTGQGQETQYF

abundance: NA
j_gene: TRBJ1-2
d_gene: NA
v_gene: TRBV15
CDR3nt: TGTGCCACCAGCAGAGACGTTTATGGCTACACCTTC
CDR3aa: CATSRDVYGYTF

abundance: NA
j_gene: TRBJ2-7
d_gene: NA
v_gene: TRBV9
CDR3nt: TGTGCCAGCAGCGTAGGGCCTCAGGGTGGGGCCGAGCAGTACTTC
CDR3aa: CASSVGPQGGAEQYF

abundance: NA
j_gene: TRBJ2-7
d_gene: TRBD2
v_gene: TRBV5-1
CDR3nt: TGCGCCAGCAGTGGTGCTAGCGGAACCTACGAGCAGTACTTC
CDR3aa: CASSGASGTYEQYF

abundance: once
j_gene: TRBJ1-6
d_gene: NA
v_gene: TRBV7-6
CDR3nt: TGTGCCAGCAGCTTAGGAGGGCCAAATTCACCCCTCCACTTT
CDR3aa: CASSLGGPNSPLHF

abundance: NA
j_gene: TRBJ1-4
d_gene: NA
v_gene: TRBV5-6
CDR3nt: TGTGCCAGCAGCGACTGGGATGAAAAACTGTTTTTT
CDR3aa: CASSDWDEKLFF